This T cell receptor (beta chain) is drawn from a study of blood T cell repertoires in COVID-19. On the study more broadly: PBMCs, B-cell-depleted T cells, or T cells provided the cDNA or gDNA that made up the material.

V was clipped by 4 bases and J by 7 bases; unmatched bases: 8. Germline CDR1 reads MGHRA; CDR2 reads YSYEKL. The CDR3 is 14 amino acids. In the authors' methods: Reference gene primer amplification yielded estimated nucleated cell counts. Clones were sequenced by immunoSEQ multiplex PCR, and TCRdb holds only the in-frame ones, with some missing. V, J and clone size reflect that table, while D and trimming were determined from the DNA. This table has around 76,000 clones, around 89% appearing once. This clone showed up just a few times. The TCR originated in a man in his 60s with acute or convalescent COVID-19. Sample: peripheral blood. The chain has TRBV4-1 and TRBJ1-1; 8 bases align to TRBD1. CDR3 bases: TGCGCCAGCAGCCGATCGGACAGGGCGGTTGAAGCTTTCTTT. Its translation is CASSRSDRAVEAFF.